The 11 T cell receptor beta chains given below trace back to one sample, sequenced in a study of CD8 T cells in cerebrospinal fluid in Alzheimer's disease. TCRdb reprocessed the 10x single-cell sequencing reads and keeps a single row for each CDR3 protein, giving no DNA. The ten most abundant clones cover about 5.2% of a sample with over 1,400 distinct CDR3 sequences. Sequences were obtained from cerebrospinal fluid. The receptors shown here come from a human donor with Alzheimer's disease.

The CDR3 sequence: CASSFGPGFGYTF. V gene TRBV11-2 combines with J gene TRBJ1-2; TCRdb's D gene call, TRBD1, goes unchecked for lack of DNA. Per the germline V gene, CDR1 is SGHAT and CDR2 is FQNNGV. The CDR3 is 13 amino acids.

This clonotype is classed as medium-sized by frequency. CDR3 sequence reads: CASSEVRDGTSGYTF. This chain joins TRBV2 and TRBJ1-2; TCRdb reports TRBD1, a call that lacks DNA to check it against. From germline, CDR1 is SNHLY and CDR2 FYNNEI. The CDR3 spans 15 residues.

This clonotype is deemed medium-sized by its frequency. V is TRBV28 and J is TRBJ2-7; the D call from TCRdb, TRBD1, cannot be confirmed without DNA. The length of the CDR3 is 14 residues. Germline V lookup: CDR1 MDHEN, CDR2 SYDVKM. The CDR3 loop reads CATTPAGGVYEQYF.

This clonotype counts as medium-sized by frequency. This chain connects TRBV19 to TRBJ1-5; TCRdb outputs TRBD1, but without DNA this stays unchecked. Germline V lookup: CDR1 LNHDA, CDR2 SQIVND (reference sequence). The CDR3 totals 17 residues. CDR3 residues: CASSIVGGQGFDQPQHF.

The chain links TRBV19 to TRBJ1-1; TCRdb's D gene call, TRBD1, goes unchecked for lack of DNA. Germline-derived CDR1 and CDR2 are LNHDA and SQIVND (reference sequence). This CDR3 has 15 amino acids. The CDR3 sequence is CASRGAFALNTEAFF.

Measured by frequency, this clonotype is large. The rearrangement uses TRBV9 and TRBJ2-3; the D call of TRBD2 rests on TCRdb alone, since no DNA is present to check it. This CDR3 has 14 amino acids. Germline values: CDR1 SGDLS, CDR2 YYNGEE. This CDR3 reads CASSPRGSTDTQYF.

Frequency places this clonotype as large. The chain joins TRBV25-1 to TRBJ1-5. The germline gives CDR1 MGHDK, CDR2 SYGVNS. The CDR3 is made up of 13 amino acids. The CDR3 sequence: CASSEGPDQPQHF.

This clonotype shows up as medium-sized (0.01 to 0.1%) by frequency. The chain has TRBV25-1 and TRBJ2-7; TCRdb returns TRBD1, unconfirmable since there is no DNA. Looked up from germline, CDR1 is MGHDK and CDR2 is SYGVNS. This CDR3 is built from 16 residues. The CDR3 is CASSLGITGQTYEQYF.

The CDR3 here is CASSESQVTEAFF. The V call is TRBV2, the J call TRBJ1-1. CDR3 length: 13 residues. CDR1 and CDR2 from the germline V gene are SNHLY and FYNNEI.

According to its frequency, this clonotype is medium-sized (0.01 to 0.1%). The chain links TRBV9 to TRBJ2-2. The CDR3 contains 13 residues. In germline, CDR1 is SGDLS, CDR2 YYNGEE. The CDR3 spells CASSVGWTGELFF.

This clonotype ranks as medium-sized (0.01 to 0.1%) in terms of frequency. This CDR3 reads CASSDRSGANVLTF. This sequence joins TRBV2 and TRBJ2-6. This CDR3 has 14 amino acids. CDR1 is SNHLY, CDR2 FYNNEI, per germline.